This T cell receptor (beta chain) was documented in a study of CD8 T cells in ankylosing spondylitis. Study outcomes and limitations: Disease-linked clones bore a CD8+ phenotype and were relatively rare in peripheral blood. Past research had described some motif variants in reactive arthritis synovial fluid and blood. Typical of ankylosing spondylitis blood, it appeared, was a TCR beta motif of fewer than ten highly homologous variants.

Making use of molecular barcodes, quantitative 5'-RACE generated TCR beta libraries. TCRdb passed the 5' RACE reads through MiXCR, listing each CDR3 protein once. The table shows about 320,000 distinct CDR3 sequences, with 11% occurring only once. The sample holds many counts of this clonotype. The target antigen is unknown. Trimming shortened V by 2 bases and J by 5 bases, and 23 bases separated the two germline ends. Germline V lookup: CDR1 ENHRY, CDR2 SYGVKD. CDR3 length equals 18 residues. The chain couples TRBV10-3 to TRBJ2-3; D might be TRBD1 or TRBD2, each matching 6 bases. Sequenced material: blood, either unsorted or a sorted T cell fraction (not recorded which). This receptor was taken from a female donor with ankylosing spondylitis or in good health (not recorded which). The CDR3 region is CAISELLRGPRSLDTQYF. CDR3 coding DNA: TGTGCCATCAGTGAGCTTCTCCGGGGGCCCCGAAGTTTAGATACGCAGTATTTT.